The clone carrying this T cell receptor (beta chain) has a handful of counts. The CDR3 is 15 amino acids. The ends lost 1 base at V and 5 bases at J; junction bases unmatched: 8. Germline V CDR1 and CDR2: LGHDT, YNNKEL (reference sequence). This entry is derived from a study of blood T cell repertoires in COVID-19. Study context: Sites across the United States, Italy and Spain contributed samples from acute and convalescent COVID-19.

Original methodology: Amplification of reference gene primers was used by the study to estimate nucleated cell counts. Method: immunoSEQ multiplex PCR; TCRdb's copy keeps in-frame clones and lacks some. V and J calls and clone size are given by that table; D and trimming were obtained from the DNA. In the table there are about 150,000 clones, around 82% of which are singletons. Participants reported their clinical history, and cohort assignment relied on those reports. What the recovered Cohort 3 donors had was two negative PCRs, clearance, or symptom resolution. The chain is built from TRBV3-1 (or the pseudogene TRBV3-2) and TRBJ2-7, with 7 bases identical to TRBD1. This TCR came from a woman aged 45-65 years who had recovered from COVID-19. Sequencing was performed on PBMCs or T cells enriched from blood (not recorded which). The CDR3 DNA reads as TGTGCCAGCAGCCAAGGGACAGGTCCTTTGAACGAGCAGTACTTC. Translated: CASSQGTGPLNEQYF.